This section outlines one TCR beta chain sequence together with its context. As defined, naive CD8 cells were CD45RO-negative and positively selected for CCR7, with terminally differentiated effector memory CD45RA+ cells excluded. This entry is derived from a study of shared clonotypes between healthy human individuals. Overall study context: With ages of 18 to 49, the donors were two women and a few men.

Execution of the assay was at deep level. Repertoires were generated with immunoSEQ multiplex PCR, while TCRdb's copy carries only in-frame clones and drops some. This table holds about 2.2 million clones, about 94% found once. Sequencing was carried out using naive CD8+ T cells from PBMCs. This receptor was taken from a man between 18 and 35 years old in good health. Some clones in this sample may be carry-over from other donors' samples.

The DNA of the CDR3 is TGTGCCACGGCTCGGGCCCCCTCCGAGCAGTACTTC. Protein product: CATARAPSEQYF. This chain connects TRBV10-3 to TRBJ2-7; D is ambiguous. V was pared by 10 bases and J by 6 bases, with 16 bases between. Germline-derived CDR1 and CDR2 are ENHRY and SYGVKD. The CDR3 is 12 residues long.